These T cell receptor beta chains were read from a single sample in a study of cytomegalovirus exposure and HLA in healthy donors. Here immunoSEQ multiplex PCR was the method, and the copy in TCRdb shows in-frame clones only, minus some. Among about 70,000 clones listed, roughly 68% were seen once. Sequenced: PBMCs. These receptors all come from a woman aged 55-69 years in good health and CMV-seropositive. Each CDR3 is given with its conserved first and last residue. The D gene is left open where the match is weak. Size values are once, few and many counts, or a class for expanded clones, and some rows have none.

v_gene: TRBV4-2; d_gene: .; abundance: .; j_gene: TRBJ1-3; CDR3aa: CASTLGAQAGNTIYF; CDR3nt: TGTGCCAGCACCCTAGGGGCACAGGCTGGAAACACCATATATTTT
v_gene: TRBV7-2; d_gene: .; abundance: .; j_gene: TRBJ1-2; CDR3aa: CASSPSGGGRRSGYTF; CDR3nt: TGTGCCAGCAGCCCGAGTGGGGGGGGGCGCCGGAGTGGCTACACCTTC
v_gene: TRBV7-6; d_gene: .; abundance: .; j_gene: TRBJ1-1; CDR3aa: CASSNNRVAEAFF; CDR3nt: TGTGCCAGCAGCAATAACAGGGTCGCTGAAGCTTTCTTT
v_gene: TRBV27; d_gene: .; abundance: few; j_gene: TRBJ1-5; CDR3aa: CASSSQGAQHF; CDR3nt: TGTGCCAGCAGTTCACAGGGTGCCCAGCATTTT
v_gene: TRBV4-1; d_gene: TRBD2; abundance: .; j_gene: TRBJ2-7; CDR3aa: CASSQSLGTSGYEQYF; CDR3nt: TGCGCCAGCAGCCAAAGCCTTGGGACTAGCGGGTACGAGCAGTACTTC
v_gene: TRBV5-1; d_gene: .; abundance: .; j_gene: TRBJ1-3; CDR3aa: CASSLDTGNTIYF; CDR3nt: TGCGCCAGCAGCTTGGACACCGGAAACACCATATATTTT
v_gene: TRBV7-2; d_gene: .; abundance: .; j_gene: TRBJ2-7; CDR3aa: CASSRRQAGENEQYF; CDR3nt: TGTGCCAGCAGCCGGAGGCAGGCAGGAGAGAACGAGCAGTACTTC
v_gene: TRBV5-1; d_gene: TRBD1; abundance: .; j_gene: TRBJ2-7; CDR3aa: CASSGQGNEQYF; CDR3nt: TGCGCCAGCAGCGGACAGGGCAACGAGCAGTACTTC
v_gene: TRBV28; d_gene: .; abundance: .; j_gene: TRBJ2-6; CDR3aa: CASSFSPTGANVLTF; CDR3nt: TGTGCCAGCAGTTTCAGTCCAACGGGGGCCAACGTCCTGACTTTC
v_gene: TRBV30; d_gene: TRBD2; abundance: .; j_gene: TRBJ2-5; CDR3aa: CAWSVLASGGAGQYF; CDR3nt: TGTGCCTGGAGTGTACTGGCTAGCGGGGGGGCCGGCCAGTACTTC
v_gene: TRBV18; d_gene: .; abundance: .; j_gene: TRBJ1-4; CDR3aa: CASSLVGGDEKLFF; CDR3nt: TGTGCCAGCTCACTTGTGGGGGGAGATGAAAAACTGTTTTTT
v_gene: TRBV5-4; d_gene: .; abundance: .; j_gene: TRBJ1-3; CDR3aa: CASSLQGPGNTIYF; CDR3nt: TGTGCCAGCAGCTTACAGGGACCTGGAAACACCATATATTTT
v_gene: TRBV5-1; d_gene: TRBD2; abundance: .; j_gene: TRBJ2-5; CDR3aa: CASSYFGRGQETQYF; CDR3nt: TGCGCCAGCAGCTACTTCGGGCGGGGGCAAGAGACCCAGTACTTC
v_gene: TRBV14; d_gene: .; abundance: .; j_gene: TRBJ2-1; CDR3aa: CASSMYSGEQFF; CDR3nt: TGTGCCAGCAGCATGTACTCCGGGGAGCAGTTCTTC
v_gene: TRBV2; d_gene: TRBD2; abundance: once; j_gene: TRBJ2-7; CDR3aa: CASSQTSGSHEQYF; CDR3nt: TGTGCCAGCAGCCAGACTAGCGGGAGCCACGAGCAGTACTTC
v_gene: TRBV9; d_gene: .; abundance: .; j_gene: TRBJ2-3; CDR3aa: CASIMRGSTDTQYF; CDR3nt: TGTGCCAGCATCATGCGGGGTAGCACAGATACGCAGTATTTT
v_gene: TRBV19; d_gene: TRBD1; abundance: few; j_gene: TRBJ1-5; CDR3aa: CASRTGLGVQPQHF; CDR3nt: TGTGCCAGTCGGACAGGGCTGGGGGTTCAGCCCCAGCATTTT
v_gene: TRBV7-6; d_gene: TRBD1; abundance: .; j_gene: TRBJ1-6; CDR3aa: CASRGQGQGSPLHF; CDR3nt: TGTGCCAGCAGGGGACAGGGTCAGGGCTCACCCCTCCACTTT
v_gene: TRBV29-1; d_gene: .; abundance: .; j_gene: TRBJ1-1; CDR3aa: CSGLRENTEAFF; CDR3nt: TGCAGCGGGCTCAGGGAAAACACTGAAGCTTTCTTT
v_gene: TRBV5-1; d_gene: .; abundance: .; j_gene: TRBJ1-6; CDR3aa: CASSLGQVQFSPLHF; CDR3nt: TGCGCCAGCAGCTTGGGACAGGTACAATTTTCACCCCTCCACTTT
v_gene: TRBV6-6; d_gene: .; abundance: .; j_gene: TRBJ2-1; CDR3aa: CASRYSRVYNEQFF; CDR3nt: TGTGCCAGCAGGTATTCGAGGGTCTACAATGAGCAGTTCTTC
v_gene: TRBV11-2; d_gene: TRBD2; abundance: .; j_gene: TRBJ2-1; CDR3aa: CASSFRRETPYNEQFF; CDR3nt: TGTGCCAGCAGCTTTCGGCGGGAGACCCCCTACAATGAGCAGTTCTTC
v_gene: TRBV5-1; d_gene: TRBD1; abundance: .; j_gene: TRBJ1-2; CDR3aa: CASSFRTGTANYGYTF; CDR3nt: TGCGCCAGCAGCTTCAGGACAGGGACTGCTAACTATGGCTACACCTTC
v_gene: TRBV18; d_gene: .; abundance: .; j_gene: TRBJ2-3; CDR3aa: CASSLNSFSDTQYF; CDR3nt: TGTGCCAGCTCACTCAACTCTTTCTCAGATACGCAGTATTTT
v_gene: TRBV30; d_gene: .; abundance: few; j_gene: TRBJ2-2; CDR3aa: CAWSTGVGELFF; CDR3nt: TGTGCCTGGAGTACCGGGGTCGGGGAGCTGTTTTTT
v_gene: TRBV5-5; d_gene: TRBD2; abundance: .; j_gene: TRBJ2-7; CDR3aa: CASSLASGGSIYEQYF; CDR3nt: TGTGCCAGCAGCTTGGCCAGCGGGGGGAGTATATACGAGCAGTACTTC
v_gene: TRBV6-5; d_gene: TRBD1; abundance: .; j_gene: TRBJ1-4; CDR3aa: CASRLRTGHNEKLFF; CDR3nt: TGTGCCAGCAGACTTCGGACAGGGCATAACGAAAAACTGTTTTTT
v_gene: TRBV6-5; d_gene: .; abundance: .; j_gene: TRBJ1-6; CDR3aa: CASSYADWRSPLHF; CDR3nt: TGTGCCAGCAGTTACGCCGACTGGCGGTCACCCCTCCACTTT
v_gene: TRBV19; d_gene: .; abundance: .; j_gene: TRBJ1-5; CDR3aa: CASSKTQGGGNQPQHF; CDR3nt: TGTGCCAGTAGCAAAACCCAAGGGGGTGGCAATCAGCCCCAGCATTTT
v_gene: TRBV19; d_gene: TRBD1; abundance: few; j_gene: TRBJ1-5; CDR3aa: CASTLGYRGQSNQPQHF; CDR3nt: TGTGCCAGTACTCTGGGATACAGGGGGCAAAGCAATCAGCCCCAGCATTTT
v_gene: TRBV2; d_gene: TRBD1; abundance: .; j_gene: TRBJ2-5; CDR3aa: CASKNGQARQETQYF; CDR3nt: TGTGCCAGCAAGAATGGACAGGCTAGGCAAGAGACCCAGTACTTC
v_gene: TRBV15; d_gene: .; abundance: .; j_gene: TRBJ1-2; CDR3aa: CATSDGQRTNYGYTF; CDR3nt: TGTGCCACCAGCGATGGGCAGAGAACTAACTATGGCTACACCTTC
v_gene: TRBV10-3; d_gene: TRBD2; abundance: few; j_gene: TRBJ2-1; CDR3aa: CAISAREGLYNEQFF; CDR3nt: TGTGCCATCAGTGCTCGGGAGGGCCTCTACAATGAGCAGTTCTTC
v_gene: TRBV11-2; d_gene: .; abundance: .; j_gene: TRBJ1-1; CDR3aa: CASSLVGGLNTEAFF; CDR3nt: TGTGCCAGCAGCTTAGTCGGGGGTTTGAACACTGAAGCTTTCTTT
v_gene: TRBV6-5; d_gene: TRBD1; abundance: .; j_gene: TRBJ2-7; CDR3aa: CASSLGQGRNEQYF; CDR3nt: TGTGCCAGCAGTCTCGGACAGGGTAGGAACGAGCAGTACTTC
v_gene: TRBV9; d_gene: .; abundance: .; j_gene: TRBJ2-5; CDR3aa: CASSPRTFAFQETQYF; CDR3nt: TGTGCCAGCAGCCCCCGGACATTCGCCTTCCAAGAGACCCAGTACTTC
v_gene: TRBV18; d_gene: TRBD2; abundance: .; j_gene: TRBJ2-1; CDR3aa: CASSPQLAGGGSEQFF; CDR3nt: TGTGCCAGCTCACCACAACTAGCGGGAGGGGGATCTGAGCAGTTCTTC
v_gene: TRBV2; d_gene: .; abundance: few; j_gene: TRBJ1-5; CDR3aa: CASSGTEDQPQHF; CDR3nt: TGTGCCAGCAGTGGGACGGAGGATCAGCCCCAGCATTTT
v_gene: TRBV5-1; d_gene: .; abundance: .; j_gene: TRBJ1-1; CDR3aa: CASSLLPGGGTEAFF; CDR3nt: TGCGCCAGCAGCTTACTTCCAGGTGGCGGGACTGAAGCTTTCTTT
v_gene: TRBV11-1; d_gene: .; abundance: .; j_gene: TRBJ2-1; CDR3aa: CASSLARTVRNEQFF; CDR3nt: TGTGCCAGCAGCTTAGCGCGGACAGTGAGGAATGAGCAGTTCTTC
v_gene: TRBV18; d_gene: .; abundance: .; j_gene: TRBJ1-3; CDR3aa: CASSPLTVYSGNTIYF; CDR3nt: TGTGCCAGCTCACCATTGACAGTTTACTCTGGAAACACCATATATTTT
v_gene: TRBV29-1; d_gene: .; abundance: .; j_gene: TRBJ1-2; CDR3aa: CSDQRGSRDYGYTF; CDR3nt: TGCAGCGACCAAAGGGGGTCCAGGGACTATGGCTACACCTTC
v_gene: TRBV2; d_gene: .; abundance: .; j_gene: TRBJ1-5; CDR3aa: CASSEGVQPHQPQHF; CDR3nt: TGTGCCAGCAGTGAAGGCGTGCAACCCCATCAGCCCCAGCATTTT
v_gene: TRBV5-5; d_gene: .; abundance: few; j_gene: TRBJ2-5; CDR3aa: CASSLSGLQETQYF; CDR3nt: TGTGCCAGCAGCTTGTCTGGGCTCCAAGAGACCCAGTACTTC
v_gene: TRBV6-6; d_gene: .; abundance: .; j_gene: TRBJ2-7; CDR3aa: CASSPTGLGTYEQYF; CDR3nt: TGTGCCAGCAGTCCAACCGGGCTCGGGACCTACGAGCAGTACTTC